These 24 T cell receptor beta chains came from one sample sequenced in a study of early T cells in non-severe SARS-CoV-2 infection. One entry per CDR3 protein results from TCRdb running MiXCR on the 5' RACE reads. Of 55,000 to 65,000 distinct CDR3 sequences detected, 8% to 9% appear once; the ten largest clones hold approximately 16%. Material for sequencing was whole blood. These TCRs come from an adult who was a healthcare worker with PCR-confirmed SARS-CoV-2 infection or an uninfected control (not recorded which).

Ten or more counts support this clonotype. The chain recombines TRBV4-3 with TRBJ2-7; D is perhaps TRBD2 (5 bases). The V gene's germline CDR1 is LGHNA and CDR2 YSLEER. This CDR3 region has 13 residues. The V gene lost 0 bases and the J gene lost 7 bases, with 10 bases spanning the gap. The CDR3 is CASSQDEGREQYF. In DNA form, the CDR3 reads TGCGCCAGCAGCCAAGATGAGGGTCGTGAGCAGTACTTC.

This clonotype was detected ten times or more. V is TRBV4-1 and J is TRBJ2-1; the D is unclear. The V end was cut by 1 base, the J end by 7 bases, with 20 bases between. The germline gives CDR1 MGHRA, CDR2 YSYEKL. The CDR3 covers 17 residues. CDR3 coding DNA: TGCGCCAGCAGCCAAGGCGGCGGACGGTCAACCATTAATGAGCAGTTCTTC. Its translation: CASSQGGGRSTINEQFF.

This clonotype was observed a few times. The J gene is TRBJ2-1, the V gene TRBV29-1; 10 bases line up with TRBD1. V lost 7 bases to trimming and J lost 8 bases; unmatched junction nucleotides: 8. The CDR3 length is 13 residues. The germline gives CDR1 SQVTM, CDR2 ANQGSEA. CDR3 nucleotide sequence: TGCAGCGGGAGACAGGGGGCCGGTTATGAGCAGTTCTTC. Translation gives CSGRQGAGYEQFF.

This clonotype was picked up a small number of times. This chain connects TRBV12-5 to TRBJ1-5, with D hard to call. This CDR3 spans 10 amino acids. Germline CDR1 is LGHNT and CDR2 is FRNRAP. With 6 bases removed from V and 4 bases from J, the gap between germline ends came to 1 base. In DNA, the CDR3 is TGTGCTAGTGGGAATCAGCCCCAGCATTTT. This encodes CASGNQPQHF.

This clonotype showed up just a few times. The rearrangement uses TRBV28 and TRBJ1-1, with a tentative D call TRBD1 (5 bases). CDR1 MDHEN and CDR2 SYDVKM come from the germline V gene. V was clipped by 7 bases and J by 4 bases, with 13 bases between them. This CDR3 is 13 amino acids long. Written as DNA, the CDR3 is TGTGCCAGCAACTGGGGGGAGGGCACTGAAGCTTTCTTT. Its protein product is CASNWGEGTEAFF.

This clonotype showed up many times. The CDR3 sequence: CSAPRDRLTGELFF. CDR3 coding DNA: TGCAGTGCTCCCCGGGACAGGCTAACCGGGGAGCTGTTTTTT. This rearrangement joins TRBV20-1 to TRBJ2-2; TRBD1 matches 8 bases. Germline assignment: CDR1 DFQATT and CDR2 SNEGSKA (reference sequence). The CDR3 spans 14 residues. Unmatched junction bases numbered 7, after V lost 5 bases and J lost 5 bases.

The rearrangement links TRBV4-1 to TRBJ1-2; D gene uncertain. The CDR3 has 15 residues. CDR1 MGHRA and CDR2 YSYEKL come from the germline V gene. Trimming stripped 0 bases from V and 1 base from J, with 9 bases between. Here the CDR3 reads CASSQDPRNNYGYTF. The CDR3 DNA is TGCGCCAGCAGCCAAGATCCGCGGAATAACTATGGCTACACCTTC.

Many counts were recorded for this clonotype. The rearrangement joins TRBV27 to TRBJ2-1; 12 bases match TRBD1. Germline trimming cut 4 bases from V and 8 bases from J; bases unmatched to any gene: 3. Germline-derived CDR1 and CDR2 are MNHEY and SMNVEV (reference sequence). CDR3 length: 14 amino acids. The CDR3 protein is CASSWDRGLDEQFF. The DNA for the CDR3 is TGTGCCAGCAGTTGGGACAGGGGGCTTGATGAGCAGTTCTTC.

This clonotype was observed a handful of times. This chain links TRBV12-3 or TRBV12-4 with TRBJ2-7; possibly TRBD2 for D (6 bases). The V and J ends lost 3 bases and 4 bases respectively, with 7 bases between them. The length of the CDR3 is 12 residues. The CDR3 reads CASSFAGYEQYF. Written as DNA, the CDR3 is TGTGCCAGCAGTTTCGCGGGATACGAGCAGTACTTC.

This clonotype was recorded at least ten times. The chain combines TRBV29-1 with TRBJ2-1, with TRBD1 matching 7 bases. This CDR3 region has 13 residues. The V segment lost 7 bases and the J segment 2 bases; nucleotides outside the gene matches: 5. Germline values: CDR1 SQVTM, CDR2 ANQGSEA. CDR3: CSGGTAAYNEQFF. CDR3 bases: TGCAGCGGAGGGACAGCTGCCTACAATGAGCAGTTCTTC.

The J gene is TRBJ1-1, the V gene TRBV4-1; TRBD1 might be the D (5 bases). Germline V gives CDR1 MGHRA, CDR2 YSYEKL. V was trimmed by 0 bases and J by 4 bases, leaving 9 bases between them. CDR3 length: 14 residues. Here the CDR3 reads CASSQEGVRTEAFF. CDR3 nucleotides: TGCGCCAGCAGCCAAGAGGGGGTTCGCACTGAAGCTTTCTTT.

The chain has TRBV29-1 and TRBJ2-1, with D perhaps assigned TRBD1 or TRBD2 (5 bases each). CDR3 length: 13 residues. Per the germline V gene, CDR1 is SQVTM and CDR2 is ANQGSEA. Trimming took 5 bases from V and 5 from J, leaving 13 bases between them. The CDR3, as DNA: TGCAGCGTTAGGGACGCCTTCAACAATGAGCAGTTCTTC. This translates into CSVRDAFNNEQFF.

This clonotype showed up many times. This chain uses TRBV25-1 with TRBJ2-5, with D hard to call. V shed 2 bases and J shed 7 bases, with 8 bases lying between them. This CDR3 region has 12 residues. Germline assignment: CDR1 MGHDK and CDR2 SYGVNS. The CDR3 DNA reads TGTGCCAGCAGTGAAGATCTTAGGACCCAGTACTTC. Its translation is CASSEDLRTQYF.

This clonotype was recorded many times. The chain carries TRBV24-1 and TRBJ2-1; perhaps TRBD2 as D (6 bases). The CDR3 sequence is 15 residues long. With 3 bases removed from V and 0 bases from J, the gap between germline ends came to 8 bases. Germline CDR1 reads KGHDR; CDR2 reads SFDVKD. The CDR3 DNA follows: TGTGCCACCAGTGATATGACTAGCTCCTACAATGAGCAGTTCTTC. Its translation is CATSDMTSSYNEQFF.

The chain carries TRBV28 and TRBJ2-7; TRBD2 might be the D (5 bases). This CDR3 spans 15 amino acids. CDR1 MDHEN and CDR2 SYDVKM come from the germline V gene. V was trimmed by 5 bases and J by 0 bases, leaving 14 bases between them. The CDR3 protein is CASSLLTGNSYEQYF. CDR3 in DNA: TGTGCCAGCAGTCTGCTAACGGGAAACTCCTACGAGCAGTACTTC.

This clonotype was seen only a few times. The J gene is TRBJ2-7, the V gene TRBV19, with D tentatively TRBD2 (5 bases). Trimming shortened V by 6 bases and J by 4 bases, and 10 bases separated the two germline ends. The CDR3 spans 12 residues. In germline, CDR1 is LNHDA, CDR2 SQIVND (reference sequence). CDR3 in amino acids: CASSTRGYEQYF. CDR3 in DNA: TGTGCCAGTAGCACCCGGGGATACGAGCAGTACTTC.

The chain uses TRBV12-3 or TRBV12-4 and TRBJ2-7; TRBD2 aligns across 7 bases. J lost 9 bases, V lost 6 bases, and 11 bases had no gene match. The CDR3 loop spans 13 amino acids. The CDR3 bases are TGTGCCAGCAGATCCGGGACTATGGGGAGGCAGTACTTC. Its translation is CASRSGTMGRQYF.

This clonotype was observed many times. This chain links TRBV5-4 with TRBJ1-1, with 10 bases matching TRBD1. The CDR3 loop spans 17 amino acids. Trimming took 4 bases from V and 3 from J; bases not matched to a gene: 12. Germline CDR1 reads SGHNT; CDR2 reads YYREEE (reference sequence). CDR3 protein: CASSGARQGASDTEAFF. CDR3 sequence (DNA): TGTGCCAGCAGCGGCGCAAGACAGGGGGCTTCGGACACTGAAGCTTTCTTT.

V gene TRBV10-3 combines with J gene TRBJ1-5; D is perhaps TRBD1 (5 bases). CDR3 length: 13 amino acids. Trimming cost V 7 bases and J 3 bases, with 10 bases left between them. Germline V gene lookup returns CDR1 ENHRY and CDR2 SYGVKD. As DNA, the CDR3 is TGTGCCATCAAAGGGGACCTCAATCAGCCCCAGCATTTT. This translates into CAIKGDLNQPQHF.

At least ten counts were recorded for this clonotype. V and J are TRBV3-1 and TRBJ2-5, with 11 positions matching TRBD1. Germline values: CDR1 LGHDT, CDR2 YNNKEL (reference sequence). V dropped 4 bases and J dropped 5; count of bases not matched to a gene: 6. CDR3 length: 15 residues. The CDR3 nucleotides read TGTGCCAGCAGCCTCCTCCGGACAGGGGGCGAGACCCAGTACTTC. Protein product: CASSLLRTGGETQYF.

The chain joins TRBV5-1 to TRBJ1-1; 10 nucleotides agree with TRBD1. Trimming at V came to 4 bases and at J to 6 bases, leaving 3 bases not matched to a gene. Germline CDR1 reads SGHRS; CDR2 reads YFSETQ. CDR3 length: 13 amino acids. For the CDR3, the DNA is TGCGCCAGCAGCAGGACAGGGGGTTCTGAAGCTTTCTTT. It is translated as CASSRTGGSEAFF.

This clonotype was counted between two and nine times. This chain links TRBV29-1 with TRBJ2-2, with 7 bases matching TRBD1. This CDR3 region has 16 residues. CDR1 and CDR2 from the germline V gene are SQVTM and ANQGSEA. V was pared by 2 bases and J by 1 base, with 7 bases of the junction left unmatched. CDR3 coding DNA: TGCAGCGTTGAAAAAGAGAGGACAGGGAACACCGGGGAGCTGTTTTTT. This translates into CSVEKERTGNTGELFF.

The CDR3 here is CASSSPTGLYEQYF. The CDR3 coding sequence is TGTGCCAGCAGCTCTCCGACAGGATTATACGAGCAGTACTTC. V gene TRBV7-2 combines with J gene TRBJ2-7; D perhaps matches TRBD1 (6 bases). Germline assignment: CDR1 SGHTA and CDR2 FQGNSA. The ends were cut back, 4 bases at V and 4 bases at J, with 14 bases in the middle. The CDR3 spans 14 residues.

This clonotype was seen repeatedly, ten times or more. The chain couples TRBV3-1 to TRBJ1-1; D is unclear. V dropped 4 bases and J dropped 1 base, with 10 bases sitting between them. CDR1 is LGHDT, CDR2 YNNKEL, per germline (reference sequence). The CDR3 runs 14 residues. The CDR3 sequence: CASSRRRQNTEAFF. The CDR3 region has the DNA TGTGCCAGCAGCCGCCGCAGACAGAACACTGAAGCTTTCTTT.